The table lists the clone carrying this T cell receptor (beta chain) with a few counts. Per the study methods: Amplification of reference gene primers was used by the study to estimate nucleated cell counts. Clones were read by immunoSEQ multiplex PCR, and TCRdb kept only the in-frame ones, dropping some. V and J calls and clone size are as listed in that table; D and trimming were resolved from the DNA. This table holds 65,000 to 70,000 clones, 85% to 90% found once. These data come from a study of blood T cell repertoires in COVID-19. Study-wide background: COVID-19 samples, acute and convalescent, were from the United States, Italy and Spain. T cells, B-cell-depleted T cells, or PBMCs supplied cDNA or gDNA.

Sequencing was performed on peripheral blood. The receptor was derived from a man older than 75 with acute or convalescent COVID-19.

The CDR3 here is CAWSVLANYGYTF. The CDR3 bases are TGTGCCTGGAGTGTTTTGGCCAACTATGGCTACACCTTC. This chain joins TRBV30 and TRBJ1-2; D remains unclear. The CDR3 sequence is 13 residues long. The V gene's germline CDR1 is GTSNPN and CDR2 SVGIG (reference sequence). V shed 0 bases and J shed 2 bases, with 7 bases lying between them.